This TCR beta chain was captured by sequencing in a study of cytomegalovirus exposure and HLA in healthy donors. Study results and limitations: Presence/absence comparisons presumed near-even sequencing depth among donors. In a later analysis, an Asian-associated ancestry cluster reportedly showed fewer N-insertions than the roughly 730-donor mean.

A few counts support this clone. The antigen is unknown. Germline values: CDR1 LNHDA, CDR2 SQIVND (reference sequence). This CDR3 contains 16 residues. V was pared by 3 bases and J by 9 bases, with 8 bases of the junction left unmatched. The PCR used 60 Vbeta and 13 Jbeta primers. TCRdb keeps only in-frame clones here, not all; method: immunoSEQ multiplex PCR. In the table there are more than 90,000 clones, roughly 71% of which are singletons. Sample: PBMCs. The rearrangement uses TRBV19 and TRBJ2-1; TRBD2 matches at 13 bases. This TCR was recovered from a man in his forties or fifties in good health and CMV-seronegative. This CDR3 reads CASSIRGLAGRGEQFF. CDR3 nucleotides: TGTGCCAGTAGTATTAGGGGACTAGCGGGACGCGGTGAGCAGTTCTTC. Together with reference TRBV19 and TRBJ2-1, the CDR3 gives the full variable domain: DGGITQSPKYLFRKEGQNVTLSCEQNLNHDAMYWYRQDPGQGLRLIYYSQIVNDFQKGDIAEGYSVSREKKESFPLTVTSAQKNPTAFYLCASSIRGLAGRGEQFFGPGTRLTVL.